A selection of T cell receptor beta chains follows, all from one sample in a study of blood T cells in healthy people across ages. TCRdb re-analysed the 5' RACE reads in MiXCR, keeping a single row per CDR3 protein. The sample has 800,000 to 900,000 distinct CDR3 sequences, 60% to 80% seen once. Sequenced material: blood. These receptor sequences come from a young man in good health. Each CDR3 is given with its conserved first and last residue. D genes are given only for firm matches. A clone size is listed for some rows: how often the clone was seen (once, few, many), or a class if it is expanded.

V: TRBV5-4; D: -; size: -; J: TRBJ2-4; CDR3: CASSTPGHLAKNIQYF; DNA: TGTGCCAGCAGCACCCCGGGACACTTAGCCAAAAACATTCAGTACTTC
V: TRBV27; D: -; size: -; J: TRBJ2-5; CDR3: CASSLRASQTQYF; DNA: TGTGCCAGCAGTTTAAGAGCTAGCCAGACCCAGTACTTC
V: TRBV30; D: TRBD1; size: -; J: TRBJ1-2; CDR3: CAWSHQGAGQYYGYTF; DNA: TGTGCCTGGAGTCACCAAGGGGCGGGACAGTACTATGGCTACACCTTC
V: TRBV2; D: -; size: few; J: TRBJ2-1; CDR3: CASSEYGTNEQFF; DNA: TGTGCCAGCAGTGAATATGGGACCAATGAGCAGTTCTTC
V: TRBV7-2; D: -; size: -; J: TRBJ2-7; CDR3: CASSPLGRATRYF; DNA: TGTGCCAGCAGCCCCCTGGGCAGGGCTACGCGGTACTTC
V: TRBV11-2; D: -; size: -; J: TRBJ2-5; CDR3: CASGEGANQETQYF; DNA: TGTGCCAGCGGCGAGGGAGCTAACCAAGAGACCCAGTACTTC
V: TRBV18; D: TRBD1; size: -; J: TRBJ2-5; CDR3: CASSPVLTGPQETQYF; DNA: TGTGCCAGCTCACCGGTATTGACAGGGCCCCAAGAGACCCAGTACTTC
V: TRBV6-2/TRBV6-3; D: TRBD1; size: -; J: TRBJ2-7; CDR3: CASSPRDRGREQYF; DNA: TGTGCCAGCAGCCCCCGGGACAGGGGGAGGGAGCAGTACTTC
V: TRBV9; D: TRBD2; size: -; J: TRBJ2-5; CDR3: CASSPQRGTSGRETQYF; DNA: TGTGCCAGCAGCCCGCAGCGAGGAACTAGCGGGAGAGAGACCCAGTACTTC
V: TRBV5-1; D: -; size: -; J: TRBJ2-5; CDR3: CASRPGTIQETQYF; DNA: TGCGCCAGCAGACCCGGGACAATCCAAGAGACCCAGTACTTC
V: TRBV4-3; D: TRBD1; size: -; J: TRBJ2-7; CDR3: CASSQVRGTGEPEQYF; DNA: TGCGCCAGCAGCCAAGTCCGTGGGACAGGGGAGCCCGAGCAGTACTTC
V: TRBV6-2/TRBV6-3; D: -; size: -; J: TRBJ2-7; CDR3: CASSYDEQGSYEQYF; DNA: TGTGCCAGCAGTTACGATGAACAGGGCTCCTACGAGCAGTACTTC
V: TRBV29-1; D: -; size: few; J: TRBJ2-7; CDR3: CSVVTGSYEQYF; DNA: TGCAGCGTTGTCACTGGCTCCTACGAGCAGTACTTC
V: TRBV5-1; D: -; size: -; J: TRBJ1-1; CDR3: CASSSGPTGSTEAFF; DNA: TGCGCCAGCAGCTCGGGGCCTACAGGGAGCACTGAGGCTTTCTTT
V: TRBV29-1; D: TRBD1; size: -; J: TRBJ2-7; CDR3: CSARQGLAYEQYF; DNA: TGCAGCGCCAGACAGGGTTTGGCCTACGAGCAGTACTTC
V: TRBV5-1; D: TRBD1; size: few; J: TRBJ2-5; CDR3: CASRFGQGQETQYF; DNA: TGCGCCAGCAGGTTCGGACAGGGGCAAGAGACCCAGTACTTC
V: TRBV7-2; D: -; size: -; J: TRBJ2-6; CDR3: CASSLFTDGANVLTF; DNA: TGTGCCAGCAGCTTATTCACGGATGGGGCCAACGTCCTGACTTTC
V: TRBV30; D: TRBD1; size: -; J: TRBJ1-2; CDR3: CACQGQGANYGYTF; DNA: TGTGCCTGCCAGGGACAGGGGGCGAACTATGGCTACACCTTC
V: TRBV20-1; D: -; size: -; J: TRBJ2-1; CDR3: CSASPPPIGTRDYNKQFF; DNA: TGCAGTGCTAGTCCACCACCAATCGGGACACGAGACTACAATAAGCAGTTCTTC
V: TRBV2; D: TRBD2; size: -; J: TRBJ2-3; CDR3: CASSEELAGDTQYF; DNA: TGTGCCAGCAGTGAAGAGTTAGCGGGAGATACGCAGTATTTT
V: TRBV6-5; D: -; size: -; J: TRBJ2-1; CDR3: CASSYSDTYNEQFF; DNA: TGTGCCAGCAGTTACTCCGACACCTACAATGAGCAGTTCTTC
V: TRBV7-9; D: -; size: few; J: TRBJ1-2; CDR3: CASSLEAHGYTF; DNA: TGTGCCAGCAGCTTAGAAGCACATGGCTACACCTTC
V: TRBV20-1; D: -; size: -; J: TRBJ1-5; CDR3: CSASVVRAGYQPQHF; DNA: TGCAGTGCTAGTGTGGTTCGGGCAGGGTATCAGCCCCAGCATTTT
V: TRBV6-1; D: -; size: few; J: TRBJ2-5; CDR3: CASSETGRETQYF; DNA: TGTGCCAGCAGTGAAACAGGTCGGGAGACCCAGTACTTC
V: TRBV9; D: TRBD1; size: -; J: TRBJ2-1; CDR3: CASSLWGQQGNEQFF; DNA: TGTGCCAGCAGCCTCTGGGGACAGCAGGGCAATGAGCAGTTCTTC
V: TRBV5-4; D: -; size: once; J: TRBJ2-1; CDR3: CASSFPGNQETQFF; DNA: TGTGCCAGCAGCTTTCCTGGGAACCAAGAGACCCAGTTCTTC
V: TRBV11-2; D: -; size: once; J: TRBJ1-2; CDR3: CASSLDGTSNYGYTF; DNA: TGTGCCAGCAGCTTAGACGGAACCTCTAACTATGGCTACACCTTC
V: TRBV5-6; D: TRBD1; size: -; J: TRBJ1-6; CDR3: CASSQTDRGGIFTLHF; DNA: TGTGCCAGCAGCCAAACGGACAGGGGGGGAATTTTCACCCTCCACTTT
V: TRBV2; D: -; size: -; J: TRBJ2-1; CDR3: CASIMTGDNEQFF; DNA: TGTGCCAGCATAATGACTGGAGACAATGAGCAGTTCTTC
V: TRBV7-9; D: TRBD2; size: -; J: TRBJ2-1; CDR3: CASSLGTRWNEQFF; DNA: TGTGCCAGCAGCTTAGGGACTAGGTGGAATGAGCAGTTCTTC
V: TRBV29-1; D: TRBD1; size: -; J: TRBJ2-5; CDR3: CSVDGDRDPRAQYF; DNA: TGCAGCGTTGATGGGGACAGGGATCCGAGGGCCCAGTACTTC
V: TRBV6-1; D: -; size: -; J: TRBJ2-7; CDR3: CASSGTAIYEQYF; DNA: TGTGCCAGCAGTGGGACAGCTATATACGAGCAGTACTTC
V: TRBV6-1; D: TRBD2; size: -; J: TRBJ2-6; CDR3: CASSGGRGANVLTF; DNA: TGTGCCAGCAGCGGGGGGAGAGGGGCCAACGTCCTGACTTTC
V: TRBV9; D: TRBD2; size: few; J: TRBJ2-4; CDR3: CASSATSGGAEAAKNIQYF; DNA: TGTGCCAGCAGCGCAACTAGCGGGGGGGCCGAGGCAGCCAAAAACATTCAGTACTTC
V: TRBV20-1; D: -; size: few; J: TRBJ1-2; CDR3: CSARGGERDDYTF; DNA: TGCAGTGCCCGAGGTGGGGAGAGAGATGACTACACCTTC
V: TRBV7-8; D: -; size: -; J: TRBJ2-7; CDR3: CASSLWGGSSYEQYF; DNA: TGTGCCAGCAGCTTATGGGGGGGCAGCTCCTACGAGCAGTACTTC
V: TRBV27; D: -; size: few; J: TRBJ2-7; CDR3: CASSWGSGSYEQYF; DNA: TGTGCCAGCAGTTGGGGGTCAGGATCCTACGAGCAGTACTTC
V: TRBV29-1; D: TRBD1; size: -; J: TRBJ1-2; CDR3: CSVERGTGISNYGYTF; DNA: TGCAGCGTTGAACGTGGGACAGGGATCTCTAACTATGGCTACACCTTC
V: TRBV5-1; D: -; size: -; J: TRBJ2-7; CDR3: CASSLSDNRNEQYF; DNA: TGCGCCAGCAGCCTCAGCGACAATAGAAACGAGCAGTACTTC
V: TRBV21-1; D: -; size: -; J: TRBJ2-3; CDR3: CASSKGLYGYTQYF; DNA: TGTGCCAGCAGCAAAGGACTATACGGATATACGCAGTATTTT
V: TRBV4-3; D: -; size: -; J: TRBJ1-6; CDR3: CASSQGLAGADNSPLHF; DNA: TGCGCCAGCAGCCAAGGATTAGCGGGGGCGGACAATTCACCCCTCCACTTT
V: TRBV12-3/TRBV12-4; D: -; size: -; J: TRBJ2-1; CDR3: CASSPFYDEQFF; DNA: TGTGCCAGCAGTCCTTTCTACGATGAGCAGTTCTTC
V: TRBV4-3; D: -; size: -; J: TRBJ2-2; CDR3: CASSQDRLQGNGELFF; DNA: TGCGCCAGCAGCCAAGATCGGTTACAGGGCAACGGGGAGCTGTTTTTT
V: TRBV5-1; D: -; size: -; J: TRBJ1-4; CDR3: CASSLTAGPNEKLFF; DNA: TGCGCCAGCAGCTTGACAGCAGGCCCGAATGAAAAACTGTTTTTT
V: TRBV7-2; D: TRBD2; size: -; J: TRBJ2-5; CDR3: CASSLELGLAGVEQYF; DNA: TGTGCCAGCAGCTTAGAACTTGGACTAGCGGGGGTTGAGCAGTACTTC
V: TRBV7-2; D: TRBD2; size: -; J: TRBJ2-5; CDR3: CASSQNSGGRETQYF; DNA: TGTGCCAGCAGTCAAAATAGCGGGGGGCGAGAGACCCAGTACTTC
V: TRBV3-1; D: TRBD1; size: once; J: TRBJ2-5; CDR3: CASSQDLGRGRETQYF; DNA: TGTGCCAGCAGCCAAGATCTCGGCAGGGGGAGAGAAACCCAGTACTTC
V: TRBV4-2; D: -; size: -; J: TRBJ2-7; CDR3: CASGKGGLAGVNEQYF; DNA: TGTGCCAGCGGGAAAGGCGGGCTAGCTGGGGTCAATGAGCAGTACTTC
V: TRBV7-9; D: TRBD2; size: -; J: TRBJ2-7; CDR3: CASSGLAGGHEQYF; DNA: TGTGCCAGCAGCGGACTAGCGGGGGGTCACGAGCAGTACTTC
V: TRBV6-2/TRBV6-3; D: -; size: -; J: TRBJ2-7; CDR3: CASSYRALYEQYF; DNA: TGTGCCAGCAGTTACAGGGCCCTCTACGAGCAGTACTTC
V: TRBV4-3; D: TRBD2; size: -; J: TRBJ2-1; CDR3: CASSQEGRGGWYNEQFF; DNA: TGCGCCAGCAGCCAAGAGGGTCGGGGGGGGTGGTACAATGAGCAGTTCTTC